Listed below are T cell receptor beta chains from one sample, sequenced in a study of T cell repertoires in cytomegalovirus infection. These receptors' targets are unknown. TCRdb analysed the reads with MiXCR anew, one entry per CDR3 protein. The table includes about 770,000 distinct CDR3 sequences, 25% to 35% detected once. Material: cultured CD8+ T cells from PBMCs, obtained from culture after CMV antigen stimulation. The source is a human donor in good health (CMV status not recorded). Some clones in this sample may be carry-over from other donors' samples. CDR3s include the opening cysteine and the closing phenylalanine or tryptophan. D genes are given only for firm matches. Where a row states a size, it is once, few, many or the class of an expanded clone; other rows omit it.

d_gene	abundance	j_gene	v_gene	CDR3nt	CDR3aa
.	many	TRBJ2-3	TRBV28	TGTGCCAGCAGCTACCGGGGGCTGGATACGCAGTATTTT	CASSYRGLDTQYF
TRBD1	many	TRBJ2-2	TRBV7-9	TGTGCCAGCAGCTTAGCGTGGCAGGGGGAGCGCGACGGGGAGCTGTTTTTT	CASSLAWQGERDGELFF
.	few	TRBJ1-2	TRBV12-3/TRBV12-4	TGTGCCAGCAGTTTAGTCCCGGGGGTAGGGGTGGGGGACTATGGCTACACCTTC	CASSLVPGVGVGDYGYTF
.	.	TRBJ2-7	TRBV29-1	TGCAGCATTGAAGAGGAAGGAGACTACGAGCAGTACTTC	CSIEEEGDYEQYF
.	.	TRBJ2-3	TRBV27	TGTGCCAGCAGTCCGTTGGACCTTTCGGATACGCAGTATTTT	CASSPLDLSDTQYF
TRBD1	few	TRBJ2-2	TRBV12-3/TRBV12-4	TGTGCCAGCAGAACCTTGACAGGGGAGAGCACCGGGGAGCTGTTTTTT	CASRTLTGESTGELFF
.	many	TRBJ1-5	TRBV7-9	TGTGCCAGCAGCTCCCGGACTGAGGGTTATAGCAATCAGCCCCAGCATTTT	CASSSRTEGYSNQPQHF
.	.	TRBJ1-1	TRBV20-1	TGCAGTGCTAGATGGTACACTGAAGCTTTCTTT	CSARWYTEAFF
.	many	TRBJ2-5	TRBV7-6	TGTGCCAGCAGCTTAGAATCGGGGGTACAAGAGACCCAGTACTTC	CASSLESGVQETQYF
TRBD1	once	TRBJ1-1	TRBV6-5	TGTGCCAGCAGTTACGTCTCCGTGACAGGGGTGAACACTGAAGCTTTCTTT	CASSYVSVTGVNTEAFF
TRBD1	few	TRBJ2-7	TRBV3-1	TGTGCCAGCAGCCAAGGAAGACCGGGACAGTCCTACGAGCAGTACTTC	CASSQGRPGQSYEQYF
.	few	TRBJ2-7	TRBV12-3/TRBV12-4	TGTGCCATCCTTACCCCCCTTTACGAGCAGTACTTC	CAILTPLYEQYF
.	once	TRBJ2-7	TRBV27	TGTGCCAGCTGGGACTCTCGCTACGAGCAGTACTTC	CASWDSRYEQYF
TRBD1	.	TRBJ2-5	TRBV6-2/TRBV6-3	TGTGCCAGCAGTTATTACAGGGGGTACGGGCAAGAGACCCAGTACTTC	CASSYYRGYGQETQYF
.	.	TRBJ2-5	TRBV25-1	TGTGCCAGCAGCCTAAGCGAGGACTCCCAAGAGACCCAGTACTTC	CASSLSEDSQETQYF
.	.	TRBJ2-7	TRBV7-8	TGTGCCAGCAGCATACACCACGAGCAGTACTTC	CASSIHHEQYF
.	.	TRBJ1-5	TRBV7-9	TGTGCCAGCAGCCTAGGGACGGAGGTGGGGCGAGGTCAGCCCCAGCATTTT	CASSLGTEVGRGQPQHF
.	.	TRBJ2-3	TRBV6-1	TGTGCCAGCAGTGTATGGGGTGGGAGCACAGATACGCAGTATTTT	CASSVWGGSTDTQYF
.	.	TRBJ1-2	TRBV12-3/TRBV12-4	TGTGCCAGCAGTTTACAGGACCCGCGGGGCTACACCTTC	CASSLQDPRGYTF
.	.	TRBJ1-5	TRBV6-1	TGTGCCAGCAGTACAGGGTCCGGCGGGAGTCCCCAGCATTTT	CASSTGSGGSPQHF
.	.	TRBJ2-7	TRBV20-1	TGCAGTGCTAGAGATGGGCAGTCCTACGAGCAGTACTTC	CSARDGQSYEQYF
TRBD2	many	TRBJ2-3	TRBV7-2	TGTGCCAGCGCCCCGGGGGGGTCGTCGTTTGCTACGCAGTATTTT	CASAPGGSSFATQYF
.	.	TRBJ1-5	TRBV24-1	TGTGCCACCAGTGGCAGGTATAGCAATCAGCCCCAGCATTTT	CATSGRYSNQPQHF
TRBD2	.	TRBJ2-7	TRBV27	TGTGCCAGCAGCTTGGGAGGGGTAAGCTCCTACGAGCAGTACTTC	CASSLGGVSSYEQYF
TRBD1	.	TRBJ2-1	TRBV4-1	TGCGCCAGCAGCCTCAGAGGACAGGGTCTCAATGAGCAGTTCTTC	CASSLRGQGLNEQFF
TRBD1	many	TRBJ2-2	TRBV7-6	TGTGCCAGCAGCTTACGAACAGGGGGCCAAAACACCGGGGAGCTGTTTTTT	CASSLRTGGQNTGELFF
.	.	TRBJ2-3	TRBV5-6	TGTGCCAGCAGCTTGTCTCAGCGGCTAGACGTTTTTTATTTT	CASSLSQRLDVFYF
.	once	TRBJ1-5	TRBV20-1	TGCAGTGCTAGAGAGTCAGGGTGGGGGCAGCCCCAGCATTTT	CSARESGWGQPQHF
.	once	TRBJ1-1	TRBV7-9	TGTGCCAGCAGCTTGAGAGGTGACGGTGGCACTGAAGCTTTCTTT	CASSLRGDGGTEAFF
.	.	TRBJ1-1	TRBV14	TGTGCCAGCAGCCACTTGGGGCAGGGTGAAGCTTTCTTT	CASSHLGQGEAFF
.	.	TRBJ1-1	TRBV5-4	TGTGCCAGCAGCTTGTTCCCGGGAGACACTGAAGCTTTCTTT	CASSLFPGDTEAFF
TRBD1	few	TRBJ2-1	TRBV10-3	TGTGCCATCTCACAGGACAGGGGCGATGAGCAGTTCTTC	CAISQDRGDEQFF
.	few	TRBJ1-1	TRBV6-6	TGTGCCATGCTCAAGGACAGTCGAGGTGAAGCTTTCTTT	CAMLKDSRGEAFF
.	.	TRBJ1-2	TRBV7-6	TGTGCCAGCAGCTCATCCCGAACCGGGGCAAGTAACTATGGCTACACCTTC	CASSSSRTGASNYGYTF
.	few	TRBJ2-1	TRBV6-1	TGTGCCAGCAGTAGGCCTGGTGAGCAGTTCTTC	CASSRPGEQFF
.	.	TRBJ2-5	TRBV4-2	TGTGCCAGCAGCCATTATGGGCCCACTCAGGCCCAAGAGACCCAGTACTTC	CASSHYGPTQAQETQYF
TRBD2	.	TRBJ2-3	TRBV7-9	TGTGCCAGCAGCACCACTAGCGGGGGGCCCACAGATACGCAGTATTTT	CASSTTSGGPTDTQYF
TRBD1	few	TRBJ1-1	TRBV4-1	TGCGCCAGCAGAATTGGGACAGGAGGGGAGACTGAAGCTTTCTTT	CASRIGTGGETEAFF
TRBD1	few	TRBJ1-5	TRBV12-3/TRBV12-4	TGTGCCAGCAATTTCCGGGACAGGGGGACGATACATCAGCCCCAGCATTTT	CASNFRDRGTIHQPQHF
TRBD2	few	TRBJ2-1	TRBV7-7	TGTGCTAGCAGCCGGGGACTAGCGGGGATCTACAATGAGCAGTTCTTC	CASSRGLAGIYNEQFF
.	.	TRBJ1-1	TRBV19	TGTGCCAGCACCCTCGCAGGAGGCAACGCTGAAGCTTTCTTT	CASTLAGGNAEAFF
TRBD2	.	TRBJ2-1	TRBV27	TGTGCCAGCAGTATGGGACGGGGGGGTTACAATGAGCAGTTCTTC	CASSMGRGGYNEQFF
.	.	TRBJ2-7	TRBV15	TGTGCCACCAGCAGAGTTGTCAGGGACGACGAGCAGTACTTC	CATSRVVRDDEQYF
.	.	TRBJ1-1	TRBV5-4	TGTGCCAGCAGCCAAATAGGGAACACTGAAGCTTTCTTT	CASSQIGNTEAFF
.	few	TRBJ1-1	TRBV7-9	TGTGCCAGCAGCTTTCAGACAGGCCACAACACTGAAGCTTTCTTT	CASSFQTGHNTEAFF
.	few	TRBJ2-2	TRBV7-2	TGTGCCAGCAGCTTATATGGCGACACCGGGGAGCTGTTTTTT	CASSLYGDTGELFF
TRBD1	.	TRBJ1-1	TRBV18	TGTGCCAGCTCACAGACTTTACAGGGGATTCGGACTGAAGCTTTCTTT	CASSQTLQGIRTEAFF
TRBD2	.	TRBJ2-2	TRBV6-2/TRBV6-3	TGTGCCAGCAGACGACTGGCGGGGGAGAACACCGGGGAGCTGTTTTTT	CASRRLAGENTGELFF
.	few	TRBJ1-3	TRBV7-9	TGTGCCAGCAGCTCTTTCCCGGAATCTGGAAACACCATATATTTT	CASSSFPESGNTIYF
.	.	TRBJ2-3	TRBV27	TGTGCCAGCACCCCTTTATCGGGCAGCCTTGAAAGCACAGATACGCAGTATTTT	CASTPLSGSLESTDTQYF
.	many	TRBJ2-3	TRBV7-9	TGTGCCAGCAGTCCCGACAGGTTCTTT	CASSPDRFF
.	few	TRBJ1-2	TRBV6-1	TGTGCCAGCAGTGATGGACTGCGTACCTTC	CASSDGLRTF
TRBD2	few	TRBJ2-5	TRBV7-8	TGTGCCAGCAGCTTTAGCGGGGCCCAAGAGACCCAGTACTTC	CASSFSGAQETQYF
.	few	TRBJ1-2	TRBV28	TGTGCCAGCAGTAACACAGGGTTCTATGGCTACACCTTC	CASSNTGFYGYTF
.	.	TRBJ1-1	TRBV6-2/TRBV6-3	TGTGCCAGCATCCGACTTACTGGAGGGGTGAACACTGAAGCTTTCTTT	CASIRLTGGVNTEAFF
TRBD1	.	TRBJ2-5	TRBV28	TGTGCCAGCAGTTCCGGGACAGAGGTCCAAGAGACCCAGTACTTC	CASSSGTEVQETQYF
.	.	TRBJ2-1	TRBV7-6	TGTGCCAGCAGCTTCAGACAGGCCCAGTACAATGAGCAGTTCTTC	CASSFRQAQYNEQFF
TRBD1	many	TRBJ1-5	TRBV28	TGTGCCAGCAGGCGAGGGACAGTAGTTAATAGCAATCAGCCCCAGCATTTT	CASRRGTVVNSNQPQHF
.	once	TRBJ2-3	TRBV6-8	TGTGCCAGCAGTTATCGGGGCACCCGCACAGATACGCAGTATTTT	CASSYRGTRTDTQYF